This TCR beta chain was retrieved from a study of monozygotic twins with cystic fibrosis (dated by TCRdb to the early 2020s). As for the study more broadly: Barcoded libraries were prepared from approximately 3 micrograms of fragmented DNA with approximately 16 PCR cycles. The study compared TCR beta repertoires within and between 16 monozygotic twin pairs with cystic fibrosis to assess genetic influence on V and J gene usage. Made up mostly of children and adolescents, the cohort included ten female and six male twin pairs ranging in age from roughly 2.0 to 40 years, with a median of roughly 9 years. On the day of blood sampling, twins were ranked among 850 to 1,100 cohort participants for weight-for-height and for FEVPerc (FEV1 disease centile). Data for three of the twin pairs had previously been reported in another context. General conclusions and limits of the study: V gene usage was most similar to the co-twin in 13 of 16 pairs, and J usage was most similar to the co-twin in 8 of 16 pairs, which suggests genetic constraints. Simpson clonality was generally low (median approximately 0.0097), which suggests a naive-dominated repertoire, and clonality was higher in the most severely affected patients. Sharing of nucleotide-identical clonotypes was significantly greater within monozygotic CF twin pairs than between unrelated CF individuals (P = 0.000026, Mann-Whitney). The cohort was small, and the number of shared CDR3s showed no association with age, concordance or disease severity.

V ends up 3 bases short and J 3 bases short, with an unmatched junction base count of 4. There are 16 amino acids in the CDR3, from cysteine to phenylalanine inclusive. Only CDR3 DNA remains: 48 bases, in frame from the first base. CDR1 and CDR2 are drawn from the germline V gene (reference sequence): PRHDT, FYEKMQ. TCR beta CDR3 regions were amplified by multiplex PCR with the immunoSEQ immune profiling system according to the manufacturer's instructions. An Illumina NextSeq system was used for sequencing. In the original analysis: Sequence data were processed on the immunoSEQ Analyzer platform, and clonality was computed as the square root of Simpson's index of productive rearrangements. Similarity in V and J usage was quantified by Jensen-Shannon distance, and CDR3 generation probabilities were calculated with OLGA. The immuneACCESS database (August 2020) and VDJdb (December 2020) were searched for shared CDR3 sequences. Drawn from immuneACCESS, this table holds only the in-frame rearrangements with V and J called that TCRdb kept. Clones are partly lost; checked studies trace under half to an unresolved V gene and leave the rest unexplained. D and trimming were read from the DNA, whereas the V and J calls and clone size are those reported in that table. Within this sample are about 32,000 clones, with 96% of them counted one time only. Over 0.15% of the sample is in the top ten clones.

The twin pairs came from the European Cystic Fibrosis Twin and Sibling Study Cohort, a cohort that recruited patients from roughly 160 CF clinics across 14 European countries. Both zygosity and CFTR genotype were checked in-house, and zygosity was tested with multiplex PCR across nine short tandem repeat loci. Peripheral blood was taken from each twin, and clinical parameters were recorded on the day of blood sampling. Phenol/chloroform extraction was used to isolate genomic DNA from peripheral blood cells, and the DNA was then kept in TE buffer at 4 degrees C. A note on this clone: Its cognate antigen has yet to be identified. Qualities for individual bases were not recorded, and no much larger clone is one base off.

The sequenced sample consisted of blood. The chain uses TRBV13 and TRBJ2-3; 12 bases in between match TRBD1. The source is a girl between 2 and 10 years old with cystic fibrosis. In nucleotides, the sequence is TGTGCCAGCAGCTTCCGGGACAGGGGGCTTACAGATACGCAGTATTTT. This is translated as CASSFRDRGLTDTQYF.